This section outlines one T cell receptor beta chain sequence together with its context. CDR1 and CDR2 from the germline V gene are MNHEY and SMNVEV (reference sequence). The CDR3 spans 13 residues. The ends lost 4 bases at V and 7 bases at J; junction bases unmatched: 4. TCRdb's table, derived via immunoSEQ multiplex PCR, lists solely in-frame clones and lacks some. The sample lists 300,000 to 400,000 clones, about nine tenths occurring once. The data were obtained in a study of Ad26.COV2.S vaccination and SARS-CoV-2 variants. The wider study: Of the COV1001 trial arms, the Ad26.COV2.S arm included the donor. Donor got 5x10^10 or 1x10^11 viral particles of Ad26.COV2.S.

The treatment here: 15 to 20 received Ad26.COV2.S at low or high dose, single or two shots; 5 received placebo; per-sample allocation not given. Sampling occurred on day 63 after the first vaccine or placebo injection. An Ad26 vector was used to express Wuhan-strain SARS-CoV-2 spike as the vaccine. The chain has TRBV27 and TRBJ1-5; 7 positions agree with TRBD1. The TCR sequence derives from a person between 18 and 59 years old who received the Ad26.COV2.S COVID-19 vaccine or a placebo. This material consisted of peripheral blood, taken in a trial of Ad26.COV2.S vaccine versus placebo. CDR3 DNA sequence: TGTGCCAGCAGTTCACAGGGGCGCCAGCCCCAGCATTTT. It translates to CASSSQGRQPQHF.